These 5 T cell receptor beta chains came from one sample sequenced in a study of T cells in Graves' hyperthyroidism and ophthalmopathy. What was amplified from RNA transcripts were TCR beta CDR3 regions. The TCR CDR3 was amplified in a first-round RT-PCR using the HTBI primer set. TCRdb re-derived calls from the multiplex PCR reads in MiXCR, one entry per CDR3 protein. The sample holds 530,000 or so distinct CDR3 sequences, roughly 18% seen once. The sample consisted of blood. All receptors derive from a young woman with Graves' ophthalmopathy.

This clonotype was counted many times. CDR3 amino acids: CASSGLAGGRLYNEQFF. In DNA, the CDR3 is TGTGCCAGCAGTGGACTAGCGGGGGGGCGCCTTTACAATGAGCAGTTCTTC. This chain links TRBV3-1 with TRBJ2-1; 15 bases match TRBD2. Germline CDR1 reads LGHDT; CDR2 reads YNNKEL (reference sequence). With 6 bases clipped from V and 4 bases from J, the junction kept 7 bases outside the gene matches. The CDR3 covers 17 residues.

This clonotype was counted at least ten times. This chain joins TRBV6-1 and TRBJ2-1; 11 positions match TRBD1. The V segment lost 8 bases and the J segment 9 bases; nucleotides outside the gene matches: 3. The germline V gene encodes CDR1 MNHNS and CDR2 SASEGT. The CDR3 contains 12 residues. This CDR3 is CASGTGGFEQFF. The CDR3 nucleotides are TGTGCCAGCGGGACAGGGGGATTTGAGCAGTTCTTC.

The V call is TRBV12-3 or TRBV12-4, the J call TRBJ1-4; TRBD1 matches at 8 bases. The CDR3 loop spans 15 amino acids. Trimming at V came to 3 bases and at J to 5 bases, leaving 5 bases not matched to a gene. In DNA, the CDR3 is TGTGCCAGCAGTTTGTGGACAGGGAGGAATGAAAAACTGTTTTTT. It translates to CASSLWTGRNEKLFF.

This clonotype has at least ten counts. The chain combines TRBV27 with TRBJ2-1, with 8 bases matching TRBD2. The J segment lost 0 bases and the V segment lost 1 base, leaving 5 bases of the junction unmatched. The CDR3 consists of 17 residues. Germline values: CDR1 MNHEY, CDR2 SMNVEV (reference sequence). The CDR3 loop is CASSLWGSGSSYNEQFF. The CDR3, as DNA: TGTGCCAGCAGTTTATGGGGAAGCGGGAGCTCCTACAATGAGCAGTTCTTC.

This chain joins TRBV10-3 and TRBJ1-1; D is possibly TRBD1 (5 bases). The CDR3 has 11 residues. Germline CDR1 reads ENHRY; CDR2 reads SYGVKD. The V gene lost 6 bases and the J gene lost 7 bases, with 9 bases spanning the gap. CDR3 nucleotide sequence: TGTGCCATCAGGGGGGTGAATGAAGCTTTCTTT. This gives the protein CAIRGVNEAFF.